This T cell receptor beta chain is from a study of cytomegalovirus exposure and HLA in healthy donors. Findings and limits, study-wide: Researchers reportedly found TCR beta sequences accurately predicted most subjects' HLA-A and HLA-B alleles. Near-uniform donor sequencing depth was presumed by presence/absence analyses.

On this clone itself: The antigen remains unidentified.

CMV serostatus was not recorded for this donor. The CDR3 length is 14 residues. Per germline, CDR1 GTSNPN and CDR2 SVGIG (reference sequence). The primer mix had 60 Vbeta and 13 Jbeta primers. Assay used: immunoSEQ multiplex PCR; TCRdb lists only in-frame clones, some missing. The sample comprises about 160,000 clones, about 85% of which are singletons, and about 3.7% rests with the top ten. The sample consisted of PBMCs. V gene TRBV30 combines with J gene TRBJ2-5; 8 nucleotides agree with TRBD1. With the DNA end fitting TRBJ2-7 better, the J assignment may be wrong. This receptor was taken from a human donor in good health. DNA of the CDR3: TGTGCCTGGAGGTTGGGGACAGGTTTCTACGAGCAGTACTTC. Its protein product is CAWRLGTGFYEQYF.